This T cell receptor beta chain derives from a study of cytomegalovirus exposure and HLA in healthy donors. Study results and caveats: Highly shared variants forming one cluster were likely a sequencing artifact. CMV serostatus stood as the only immune exposure information on hand. Fewer N-insertions than the roughly 670-donor mean were reportedly shown by an Asian-associated ancestry cluster in a later analysis.

This CDR3 contains 14 residues. V was clipped by 3 bases and J by 8 bases; unmatched bases: 5. Per the germline V gene, CDR1 is SGHDN and CDR2 is FVKESK. Among the donors, all were healthy bone marrow donors. PCR employed 60 Vbeta and 13 Jbeta primers. Generated by immunoSEQ multiplex PCR, the TCRdb table keeps only in-frame clones and is missing some. The top ten hold around 6% of the sample, which has about 160,000 clones, 80% to 90% seen once. A remark on this clone: Its target is unknown.

The rearrangement links TRBV14 to TRBJ1-2; 11 bases align to TRBD1. Material for sequencing was PBMCs. The TCR sequence derives from a man in his fifties or sixties in good health and CMV-seropositive. The CDR3 coding sequence is TGTGCCAGCAGCCAGCGGGACAGGGGGGGAGGCTACACCTTC. This sequence encodes CASSQRDRGGGYTF. The full variable domain, completed using reference TRBV14 and TRBJ1-2, is EAGVTQFPSHSVIEKGQTVTLRCDPISGHDNLYWYRRVMGKEIKFLLHFVKESKQDESGMPNNRFLAERTGGTYSTLKVQPAELEDSGVYFCASSQRDRGGGYTFGSGTRLTVV.